Below, 16 T cell receptor beta chains from the same sample are listed, as sequenced in a study of T cells in Graves' hyperthyroidism and ophthalmopathy. Researchers took RNA transcripts and amplified the TCR beta CDR3 regions from them. An initial round of RT-PCR targeting the TCR CDR3 relied on the HTBI primer set. Each CDR3 protein gets one entry after TCRdb re-called the multiplex PCR reads with MiXCR. Found here are some 580,000 distinct CDR3 sequences, approximately 15% of them singletons; the top ten hold roughly 3%. Sequencing was performed on blood. The receptor source for this set is a middle-aged woman with Graves' ophthalmopathy.

This clonotype was observed a handful of times. The chain employs TRBV12-3 or TRBV12-4 and TRBJ1-1; D gene uncertain. This CDR3 region has 13 residues. V lost 3 bases and J 1 base, leaving 6 bases between the germline ends. The CDR3 sequence: CASSFMTNTEAFF. CDR3 bases: TGTGCCAGCAGTTTCATGACGAACACTGAAGCTTTCTTT.

In this sample, this clonotype turned up many times. The V gene is TRBV20-1, the J gene TRBJ1-5; TRBD1 might be the D (5 bases). Trimming pared 3 bases from V and 0 bases from J, leaving 9 bases between. The CDR3 loop spans 14 amino acids. CDR1 DFQATT and CDR2 SNEGSKA come from the germline V gene (reference sequence). This chain's CDR3 is CSARDKNSNQPQHF. In DNA form, the CDR3 reads TGCAGTGCTAGGGACAAAAATAGCAATCAGCCCCAGCATTTT.

V gene TRBV6-1 combines with J gene TRBJ2-1; D possibly matches TRBD1 or TRBD2 (6 bases each). Germline V gene sequence: CDR1 MNHNS, CDR2 SASEGT. V was cut by 3 bases and J by 7 bases, with 16 bases left in between. The CDR3 runs 15 residues. CDR3 coding DNA: TGTGCCAGCAGTGACCGGGGGAGCAGGGGAAATGAGCAGTTCTTC. Encoded protein: CASSDRGSRGNEQFF.

J is TRBJ2-2 and V is TRBV29-1; 7 bases fit TRBD2. Germline V gene lookup returns CDR1 SQVTM and CDR2 ANQGSEA. CDR3 length: 13 amino acids. V gave up 7 bases and J gave up 5 bases; unmatched junction bases: 7. The CDR3 protein is CSAGLGETGELFF. CDR3 DNA: TGCAGCGCTGGACTAGGCGAGACCGGGGAGCTGTTTTTT.

A word on this clonotype: A read error may produce the germline difference seen at one junction end. This chain links TRBV2 with TRBJ1-2; D call uncertain. The CDR3 runs 14 residues. CDR1 is SNHLY and CDR2 is FYNNEI in the germline V gene. In DNA form, the CDR3 reads TGTGCCAGCAGTGAATTGGGCAGCGAGAATGGCCACACCTTC. It codes for CASSELGSENGHTF.

This clonotype was detected many times. This chain connects TRBV3-1 to TRBJ2-7, with D unclear. V shed 6 bases and J shed 3 bases, with 9 bases lying between them. CDR1 and CDR2 from the germline V gene are LGHDT and YNNKEL (reference sequence). The CDR3 is made up of 12 amino acids. The CDR3 DNA follows: TGTGCCAGCAGTAGAATGGACTACGAGCAGTACTTC. Translated: CASSRMDYEQYF.

Regarding this clonotype: A much bigger clone sits one base away, suggesting this may be a read error. The chain joins TRBV5-1 to TRBJ2-1, with a possible D match to TRBD1 (6 bases). The germline CDR1 and CDR2 sequences are SGHRS and YFSETQ. CDR3 length: 15 amino acids. V shed 0 bases and J shed 6 bases, with 13 bases lying between them. The CDR3 nucleotides read TGCGCCAGCAGCTTGGCAGGGGTCTGGTGCAATGAGCAGTTCTTC. Its protein product is CASSLAGVWCNEQFF.

This clonotype was observed at least ten times. This chain links TRBV5-5 with TRBJ1-6, with TRBD1 matching 9 bases. Germline CDR1 SGHKS, CDR2 YYEKEE (reference sequence). The junction had 4 bases not matched to a gene; V was cut back by 5 bases and J by 7 bases. The CDR3 length is 14 residues. CDR3 nucleotides: TGTGCCAGCAGGGGACAGGGTGGGAATTCACCCCTCCACTTT. Its translation: CASRGQGGNSPLHF.

Ten or more counts support this clonotype. The chain is built from TRBV28 and TRBJ2-3; 15 bases are shared with TRBD2. There are 17 residues in the CDR3. Germline CDR1 MDHEN, CDR2 SYDVKM. V lost 6 bases to trimming and J lost 4 bases; unmatched junction nucleotides: 8. The DNA of the CDR3 is TGTGCCAGCAGATCCGGGGGGACTAGCGGGAGGTCAGATACGCAGTATTTT. This sequence encodes CASRSGGTSGRSDTQYF.

The J gene is TRBJ2-1, the V gene TRBV7-3, with 8 bases fitting TRBD1. Germline V gives CDR1 SGHTA, CDR2 FQGTGA. The CDR3 is 16 amino acids. With V trimmed by 5 bases and J by 0 bases, 6 bases remained unmatched. The chain's CDR3 is CASSPTGASSYNEQFF. The CDR3 region has the DNA TGTGCCAGCAGCCCGACAGGGGCCAGCTCCTACAATGAGCAGTTCTTC.

The J gene is TRBJ1-1, the V gene TRBV12-5, with D perhaps matching TRBD1 (5 bases). Trimming took off 0 bases at V and 0 bases at J, with 11 bases between the two ends. From germline, CDR1 is LGHNT and CDR2 FRNRAP. The CDR3 has 16 amino acids. The CDR3 DNA is TGTGCTAGTGGTTTGGTAGTGGGGGGGGTGAACACTGAAGCTTTCTTT. This encodes CASGLVVGGVNTEAFF.

A few counts support this clonotype. This chain connects TRBV5-6 to TRBJ1-2, with D unresolved. Germline CDR1 SGHDT, CDR2 YYEEEE. The CDR3 totals 14 residues. V lost 4 bases and J 4 bases, leaving 14 bases between the germline ends. In DNA form, the CDR3 reads TGTGCCAGCAGCGAACCCAGCCCCTCCTATGGCTACACCTTC. Amino acid sequence: CASSEPSPSYGYTF.

This clonotype was seen at least ten times. The V and J genes are TRBV2 and TRBJ1-5; unclear D gene. The CDR3 has 13 residues. Trimming pared 4 bases from V and 5 bases from J, leaving 9 bases between. The germline V gene encodes CDR1 SNHLY and CDR2 FYNNEI. This CDR3 reads CASSGGGYQPQHF. The CDR3 bases are TGTGCCAGCAGTGGTGGAGGGTATCAGCCCCAGCATTTT.

This clonotype was detected a few times. The chain is built from TRBV28 and TRBJ2-6, with D perhaps assigned TRBD1 or TRBD2 (5 bases each). The length of the CDR3 is 16 residues. CDR1 is MDHEN and CDR2 is SYDVKM in the germline V gene. V was trimmed by 9 bases and J by 0 bases, leaving 15 bases between them. In DNA form, the CDR3 reads TGTGCCAGTAGGGACCCTGGGCCCTCTGGGGCCAACGTCCTGACTTTC. It is translated as CASRDPGPSGANVLTF.

This clonotype was observed at least ten times. This chain uses TRBV3-1 with TRBJ2-7; perhaps TRBD2 as D (6 bases). CDR3 length equals 14 residues. Per the germline V gene, CDR1 is LGHDT and CDR2 is YNNKEL (reference sequence). V lost 1 base to trimming and J lost 3 bases, with 10 bases between them. CDR3 amino acids: CASSQGLGLYEQYF. CDR3 sequence (DNA): TGTGCCAGCAGCCAAGGACTAGGACTCTACGAGCAGTACTTC.

The CDR3 sequence is CASMRQANQPQHF. The CDR3 nucleotides are TGCGCCAGCATGCGGCAGGCCAATCAGCCCCAGCATTTT. This chain uses TRBV10-2 with TRBJ1-5, with unresolved D. CDR1 WSHSY and CDR2 SAAADI come from the germline V gene. The length of the CDR3 is 13 residues. Trimming took off 7 bases at V and 3 bases at J, with 10 bases between the two ends.